This T cell receptor (beta chain) came from a study of cytomegalovirus exposure and HLA in healthy donors. Across the study: From donors who were HLA-typed, an early data release held approximately 84 million unique TCRs. Study observations and caveats: Presence/absence analyses took donor sequencing depth as roughly uniform.

Donors likely had unrecorded immune exposures despite being nominally healthy when sampled. A multiplex PCR was run with 60 Vbeta primers and 13 Jbeta primers. The method was immunoSEQ multiplex PCR; TCRdb's version includes in-frame clones alone and lacks a portion of them. In the table there are approximately 120,000 clones, 76% of which are singletons. V was pared by 4 bases and J by 4 bases, with 17 bases between. Per the germline V gene, CDR1 is MNHNS and CDR2 is SASEGT. This CDR3 region has 16 residues. In regard to this clone: Its specificity is not known.

The sequenced sample was PBMCs. J is TRBJ1-5 and V is TRBV6-1, with D hard to call. This sequence was found in a woman in her thirties or forties in good health and CMV-seropositive. The CDR3 spells CASSGVQLRDNQPQHF. In DNA form, the CDR3 reads TGTGCCAGCAGTGGGGTACAGCTAAGAGATAATCAGCCCCAGCATTTT.